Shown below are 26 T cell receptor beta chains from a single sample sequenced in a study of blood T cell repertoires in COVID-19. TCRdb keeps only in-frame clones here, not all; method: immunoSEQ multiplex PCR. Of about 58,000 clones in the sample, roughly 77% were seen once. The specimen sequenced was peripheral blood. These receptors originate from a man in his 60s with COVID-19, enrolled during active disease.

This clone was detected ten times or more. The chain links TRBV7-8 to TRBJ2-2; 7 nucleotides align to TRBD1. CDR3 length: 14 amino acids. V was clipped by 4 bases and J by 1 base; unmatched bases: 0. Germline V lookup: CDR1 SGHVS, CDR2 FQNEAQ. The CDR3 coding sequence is TGTGCCAGCAGCTGGACAGGGAACACCGGGGAGCTGTTTTTT. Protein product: CASSWTGNTGELFF. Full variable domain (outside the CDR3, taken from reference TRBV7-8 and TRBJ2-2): GAGVSQSPRYKVAKRGQDVALRCDPISGHVSLFWYQQALGQGPEFLTYFQNEAQLDKSGLPSDRFFAERPEGSVSTLKIQRTQQEDSAVYLCASSWTGNTGELFFGEGSRLTVL.

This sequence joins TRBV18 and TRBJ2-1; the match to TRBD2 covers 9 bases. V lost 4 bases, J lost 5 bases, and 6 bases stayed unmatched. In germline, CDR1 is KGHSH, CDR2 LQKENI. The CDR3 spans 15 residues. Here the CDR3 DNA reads TGTGCCAGCTCACAGGGAGGACTAGCGAACAATGAGCAGTTCTTC. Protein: CASSQGGLANNEQFF.

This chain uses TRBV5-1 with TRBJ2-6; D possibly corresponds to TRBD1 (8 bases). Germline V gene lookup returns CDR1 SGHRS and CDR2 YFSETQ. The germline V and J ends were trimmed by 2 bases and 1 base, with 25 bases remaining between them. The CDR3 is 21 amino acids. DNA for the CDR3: TGCGCCAGCAGCTTCGGACAGGGAGCCGGCCCGGGACTATCTGGGGCCAACGTCCTGACTTTC. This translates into CASSFGQGAGPGLSGANVLTF.

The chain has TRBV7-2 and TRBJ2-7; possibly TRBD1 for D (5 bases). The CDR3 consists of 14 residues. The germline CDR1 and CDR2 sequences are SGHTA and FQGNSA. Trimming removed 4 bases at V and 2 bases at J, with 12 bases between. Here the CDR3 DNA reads TGTGCCAGCAGCTCATACACGGACACCTACGAGCAGTACTTC. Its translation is CASSSYTDTYEQYF.

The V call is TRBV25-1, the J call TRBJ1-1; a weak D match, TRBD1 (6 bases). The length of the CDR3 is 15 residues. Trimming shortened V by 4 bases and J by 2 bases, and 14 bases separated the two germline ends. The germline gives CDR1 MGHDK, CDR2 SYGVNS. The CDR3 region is CASSARTDRNTEAFF. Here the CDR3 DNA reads TGTGCCAGCAGTGCCAGGACAGACCGTAACACTGAAGCTTTCTTT.

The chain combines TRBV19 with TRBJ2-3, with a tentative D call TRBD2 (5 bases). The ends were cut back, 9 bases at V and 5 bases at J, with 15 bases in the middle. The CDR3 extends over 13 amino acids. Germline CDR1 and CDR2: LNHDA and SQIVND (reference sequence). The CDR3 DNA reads TGTGCCAGCACCGGGCCCCGGGGAGATACGCAGTATTTT. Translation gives CASTGPRGDTQYF.

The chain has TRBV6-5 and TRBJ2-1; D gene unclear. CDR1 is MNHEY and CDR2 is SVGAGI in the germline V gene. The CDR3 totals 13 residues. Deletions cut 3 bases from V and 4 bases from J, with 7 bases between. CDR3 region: CASSYNGYNEQFF. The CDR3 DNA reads TGTGCCAGCAGTTATAACGGTTACAATGAGCAGTTCTTC.

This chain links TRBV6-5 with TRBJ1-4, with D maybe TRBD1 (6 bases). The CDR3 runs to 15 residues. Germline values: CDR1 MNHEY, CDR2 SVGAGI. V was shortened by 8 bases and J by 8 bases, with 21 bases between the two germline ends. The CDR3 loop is CASRRAGAIGEKLFF. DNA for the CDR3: TGTGCCAGCCGCCGCGCGGGGGCAATCGGGGAAAAACTGTTTTTT.

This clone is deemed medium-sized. For the CDR3, the DNA is TGCGCCAGCAGCTTTAGTACAGGGGACGATGAGCAGTTCTTC. This encodes CASSFSTGDDEQFF. This rearrangement joins TRBV5-1 to TRBJ2-1; 7 nucleotides agree with TRBD1. Germline V gene data show CDR1 as SGHRS and CDR2 as YFSETQ. After removal of 2 bases from V and 8 bases from J, the junction contained 7 bases not matched to a gene. The CDR3 runs to 14 residues.

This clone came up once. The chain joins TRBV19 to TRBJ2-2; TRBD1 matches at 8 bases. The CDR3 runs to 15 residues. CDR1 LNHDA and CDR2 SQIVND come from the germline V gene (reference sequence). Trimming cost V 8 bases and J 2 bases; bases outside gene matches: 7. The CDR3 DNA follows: TGTGCCAGTTTCAGGGGGCAGACTAACACCGGGGAGCTGTTTTTT. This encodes CASFRGQTNTGELFF.

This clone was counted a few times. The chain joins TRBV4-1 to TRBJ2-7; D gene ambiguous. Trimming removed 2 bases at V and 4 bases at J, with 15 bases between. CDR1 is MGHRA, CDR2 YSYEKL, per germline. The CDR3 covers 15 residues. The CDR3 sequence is CASSQSGSVLYEQYF. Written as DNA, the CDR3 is TGCGCCAGCAGCCAATCCGGGTCCGTCCTGTACGAGCAGTACTTC.

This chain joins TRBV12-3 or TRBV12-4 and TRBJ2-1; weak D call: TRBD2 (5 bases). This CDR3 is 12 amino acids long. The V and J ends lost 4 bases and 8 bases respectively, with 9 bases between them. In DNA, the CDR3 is TGTGCCAGCAGTTCTAGCTGGTATGAGCAGTTCTTC. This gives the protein CASSSSWYEQFF.

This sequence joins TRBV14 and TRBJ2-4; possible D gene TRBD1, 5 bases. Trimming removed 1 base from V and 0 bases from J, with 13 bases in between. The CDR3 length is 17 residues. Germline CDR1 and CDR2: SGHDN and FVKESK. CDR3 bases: TGTGCCAGCAGCCAAGTTTCTTTAGGGGCAGCCAAAAACATTCAGTACTTC. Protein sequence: CASSQVSLGAAKNIQYF.

In nucleotides, the CDR3 is TGTGCCAGCAGCCCCAGGGGTGGGGAGACCCAGTACTTC. This sequence encodes CASSPRGGETQYF. This rearrangement joins TRBV12-3 or TRBV12-4 to TRBJ2-5; D may be TRBD1 (6 bases). The CDR3 has 13 residues. Trimming left V 6 bases short and J 5 bases short, with 13 bases between.

The CDR3 DNA follows: TGCAGCGTTGGCCCTAGCGGGGGGACCAGGCCGTTCTTC. It translates to CSVGPSGGTRPFF. The V call is TRBV29-1, the J call TRBJ2-1; the match to TRBD2 covers 11 bases. This CDR3 comprises 13 residues. The junction had 11 bases not matched to a gene; V was cut back by 4 bases and J by 15 bases. Per germline, CDR1 SQVTM and CDR2 ANQGSEA.

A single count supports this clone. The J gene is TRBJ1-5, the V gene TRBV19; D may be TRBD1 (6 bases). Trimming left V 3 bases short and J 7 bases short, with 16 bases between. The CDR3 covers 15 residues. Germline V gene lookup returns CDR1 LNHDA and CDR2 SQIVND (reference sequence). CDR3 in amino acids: CASSIEVGARQPQHF. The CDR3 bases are TGTGCCAGTAGTATTGAAGTGGGGGCTAGGCAGCCCCAGCATTTT.

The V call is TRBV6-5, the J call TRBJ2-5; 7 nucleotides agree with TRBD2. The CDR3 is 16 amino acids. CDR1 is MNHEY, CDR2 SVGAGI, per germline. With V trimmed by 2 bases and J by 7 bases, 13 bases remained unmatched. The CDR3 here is CASSYRPDPPGGTQYF. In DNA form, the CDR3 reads TGTGCCAGCAGTTACCGACCTGATCCTCCGGGGGGGACCCAGTACTTC.

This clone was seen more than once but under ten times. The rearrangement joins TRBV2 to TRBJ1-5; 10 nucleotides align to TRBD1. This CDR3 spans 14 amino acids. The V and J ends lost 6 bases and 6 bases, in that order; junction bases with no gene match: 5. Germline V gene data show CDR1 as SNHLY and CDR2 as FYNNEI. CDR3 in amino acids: CASSKGQGSQPQHF. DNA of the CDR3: TGTGCCAGCAGCAAGGGACAGGGGAGTCAGCCCCAGCATTTT.

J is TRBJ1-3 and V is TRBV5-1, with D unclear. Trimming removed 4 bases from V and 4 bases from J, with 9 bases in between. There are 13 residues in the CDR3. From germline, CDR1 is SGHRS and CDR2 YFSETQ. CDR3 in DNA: TGCGCCAGCAGCCAACGAGGCGGAAACACCATATATTTT. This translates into CASSQRGGNTIYF. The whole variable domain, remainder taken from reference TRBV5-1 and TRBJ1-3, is KAGVTQTPRYLIKTRGQQVTLSCSPISGHRSVSWYQQTPGQGLQFLFEYFSETQRNKGNFPGRFSGRQFSNSRSEMNVSTLELGDSALYLCASSQRGGNTIYFGEGSWLTVV.

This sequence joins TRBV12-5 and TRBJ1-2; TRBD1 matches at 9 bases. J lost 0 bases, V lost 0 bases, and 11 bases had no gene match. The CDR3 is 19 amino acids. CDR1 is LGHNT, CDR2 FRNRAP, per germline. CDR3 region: CASGLVPGTGSVTNYGYTF. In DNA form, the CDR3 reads TGTGCTAGTGGTTTGGTACCGGGGACAGGGAGCGTAACTAACTATGGCTACACCTTC.

The CDR3 DNA follows: TGTGCCAGCAGTGTCGACAGGGTTATGGTTAATGAGCAGTTCTTC. Amino acid sequence: CASSVDRVMVNEQFF. This chain uses TRBV2 with TRBJ2-1; 7 bases match TRBD1. Germline CDR1 SNHLY, CDR2 FYNNEI. The CDR3 extends over 15 amino acids. V shed 4 bases, J shed 7 bases, and the junction held 10 bases outside the gene matches.

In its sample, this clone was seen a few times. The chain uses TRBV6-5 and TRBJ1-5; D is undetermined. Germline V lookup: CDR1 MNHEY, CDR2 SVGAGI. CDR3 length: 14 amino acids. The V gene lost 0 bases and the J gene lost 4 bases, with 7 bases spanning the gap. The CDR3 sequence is CASSYSPRNQPQHF. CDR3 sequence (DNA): TGTGCCAGCAGTTACTCCCCTAGAAATCAGCCCCAGCATTTT.

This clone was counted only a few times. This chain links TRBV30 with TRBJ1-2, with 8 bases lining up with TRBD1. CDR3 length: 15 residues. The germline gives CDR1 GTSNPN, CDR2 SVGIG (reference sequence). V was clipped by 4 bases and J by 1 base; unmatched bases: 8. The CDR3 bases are TGTGCCTGGAAAAGGGACAGGTCCTTTAACTATGGCTACACCTTC. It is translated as CAWKRDRSFNYGYTF.

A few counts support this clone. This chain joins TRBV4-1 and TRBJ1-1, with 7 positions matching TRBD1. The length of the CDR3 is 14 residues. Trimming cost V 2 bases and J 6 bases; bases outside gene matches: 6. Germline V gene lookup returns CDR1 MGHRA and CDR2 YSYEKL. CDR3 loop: CASSQRTGLSEAFF. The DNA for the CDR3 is TGCGCCAGCAGCCAACGGACAGGCCTATCTGAAGCTTTCTTT.

The CDR3 DNA sequence: TGTGCCAGCAGTTACAGGCAGGGTCGCGCAGATACGCAGTATTTT. It codes for CASSYRQGRADTQYF. This chain uses TRBV6-2 or TRBV6-3 with TRBJ2-3; D is perhaps TRBD1 (5 bases). The germline gives CDR1 MNHEY, CDR2 SVGEGT. This CDR3 region has 15 residues. Between the trimmed V and J ends, which lost 2 bases and 4 bases, there was a span of 13 bases.

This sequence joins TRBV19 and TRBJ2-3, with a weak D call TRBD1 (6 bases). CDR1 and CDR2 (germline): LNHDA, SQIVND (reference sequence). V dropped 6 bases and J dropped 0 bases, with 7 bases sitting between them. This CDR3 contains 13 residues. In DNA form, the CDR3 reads TGTGCCAGTAGGGACAGTAGCACAGATACGCAGTATTTT. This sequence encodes CASRDSSTDTQYF.